This entry features one T cell receptor (beta chain) sequence. There are 13 residues in the CDR3. From germline, CDR1 is DFQATT and CDR2 SNEGSKA (reference sequence). The V gene lost 3 bases and the J gene lost 2 bases, with 9 bases spanning the gap. The sample belongs to a study of T cell responses to AZD1222 COVID-19 vaccine. Profiled with immunoSEQ multiplex PCR; TCRdb holds only in-frame clones, not every one. This table holds some 100,000 clones, more than 70% found once. The V and J genes are TRBV20-1 and TRBJ2-3; D not certain. The TCR originated in an adult in good health. Sequencing used peripheral blood, obtained on day 0 of MenACWY control vaccination. The CDR3, as DNA: TGCAGTGCTAGTCGGCAGTACACAGATACGCAGTATTTT. This codes for CSASRQYTDTQYF.